This TCR beta chain appears in the sequencing data of a study of T cell repertoires in cytomegalovirus infection. Study information: Carrying CMV and the relevant HLA type showed in public TCR beta signatures. Notes on the study in general: The ex vivo response showed dominance by HLA-C-restricted CMV-specific TCR beta clonotypes. CMV carriers with the relevant HLA were identified by cumulative public TCR beta family frequency.

The V gene's germline CDR1 is LNHDA and CDR2 SQIVND (reference sequence). The CDR3 is made up of 16 amino acids. The V gene end was trimmed by 7 bases and the J gene end by 3 bases; junction bases not matched to a gene: 12. This clonotype occurred many times. Its antigen is still unknown. Each CDR3 protein gets one entry after TCRdb re-called the reads with MiXCR. The repertoire holds about 300,000 distinct CDR3 sequences, with around 9.6% as singletons. The sequenced material came from PBMCs. The rearrangement joins TRBV19 to TRBJ2-1; 7 bases agree with TRBD1. The sequence was collected from a human donor in good health (CMV status not recorded). Some clones in this sample may be carry-over from other donors' samples. The CDR3 DNA reads as TGTGCCAGTAATCCCATCGGGACAGCTATCTACAATGAGCAGTTCTTC. Amino acid sequence: CASNPIGTAIYNEQFF.